The entry below gives a single T cell receptor (beta chain) sequence along with its context. The target antigen is unknown. This record belongs to a study of cytomegalovirus exposure and HLA in healthy donors. Study-level points and caveats: A later analysis linked a missense DCLRE1C variant to TCR beta V- and J-gene trimming. Both high specificity and high sensitivity reportedly marked the classifier's diagnosis of cytomegalovirus status. In vitro testing confirmed a few CMV-associated chains as specific for CMV antigens.

The PCR ran on 60 Vbeta and 13 Jbeta primers. Clones were read by immunoSEQ multiplex PCR, and TCRdb kept only the in-frame ones, dropping some. The sample contains about 62,000 clones, under 80% of which appear only once. This CDR3 is 13 amino acids long. V dropped 4 bases and J dropped 0 bases, with 6 bases sitting between them. Germline lookup yields CDR1 SEHNR and CDR2 FQNEAQ (reference sequence). The clonotype originates from a young woman in good health and CMV-seronegative. Sequenced material: PBMCs. The chain carries TRBV7-9 and TRBJ1-1; D unresolved. The CDR3 region is CASSSLLNTEAFF. DNA for the CDR3: TGTGCCAGCAGCTCCCTATTGAACACTGAAGCTTTCTTT.